Listed below are T cell receptor beta chains from one sample, sequenced in a study of blood T cell repertoires in COVID-19. The assay was immunoSEQ multiplex PCR, and TCRdb's table has in-frame clones only and misses some. This sample has around 180,000 clones, with about 85% found just once. Sequenced sample: peripheral blood. The receptor set was obtained from a man in his fifties or sixties with acute or convalescent COVID-19. The CDR3 runs from the conserved cysteine through the conserved F or W. D genes are given only for firm matches. Expanded clones get a size class; other rows say once, few or many, or leave the size out.

TRBV30,.,TRBD2,16,TRBJ2-3,CAWSVDSGGAADTQYF,TGTGCCTGGAGTGTCGATAGCGGGGGGGCCGCAGATACGCAGTATTTT
TRBV30,.,TRBD2,18,TRBJ2-5,CAWRLIRTSGMGKETQYF,TGTGCCTGGAGGCTTATACGGACTAGCGGAATGGGGAAGGAGACCCAGTACTTC
TRBV19,few,TRBD2,15,TRBJ2-1,CASSAGTSGYNEQFF,TGTGCCAGTAGTGCCGGGACTAGCGGTTACAATGAGCAGTTCTTC
TRBV9,once,TRBD2,13,TRBJ2-5,CASSVVGGETQYF,TGTGCCAGCAGCGTAGTGGGGGGGGAGACCCAGTACTTC
TRBV3-1/TRBV3-2,.,.,18,TRBJ1-1,CASSQDLVGRQADTEAFF,TGTGCCAGCAGCCAAGATCTGGTTGGCCGACAGGCGGACACTGAAGCTTTCTTT
TRBV5-6,.,.,12,TRBJ1-1,CASSLVPHEAFF,TGTGCCAGCAGCTTGGTCCCCCATGAAGCTTTCTTT
TRBV2,.,TRBD1,14,TRBJ1-4,CASSAGRGDEKLFF,TGTGCCAGCAGTGCTGGCAGGGGGGATGAAAAACTGTTTTTT
TRBV4-2,.,TRBD2,16,TRBJ2-3,CASSPRASGGGDTQYF,TGTGCCAGCAGCCCGAGGGCTAGCGGGGGCGGCGATACGCAGTATTTT
TRBV5-1,.,.,12,TRBJ2-1,CASSIPGGEQFF,TGCGCCAGCAGCATACCCGGGGGTGAGCAGTTCTTC
TRBV27,.,.,16,TRBJ2-3,CANGCAGTGLTDTQYF,TGTGCCAACGGCTGCGCGGGGACCGGGCTTACAGATACGCAGTATTTT
TRBV14,.,.,14,TRBJ1-2,CASSHNGARRGYTF,TGTGCCAGCAGCCATAATGGAGCCCGTCGAGGCTACACCTTC
TRBV5-1,.,TRBD1,17,TRBJ2-3,CASSLGQTGGGTDTQYF,TGCGCCAGCAGCTTGGGACAGACAGGGGGCGGCACAGATACGCAGTATTTT
TRBV15,.,.,16,TRBJ2-7,CATSRGGIGSSYEQYF,TGTGCCACCAGCAGAGGAGGGATCGGTAGCTCCTACGAGCAGTACTTC
TRBV18,.,TRBD1,15,TRBJ2-1,CASSPPGQIYNEQFF,TGTGCCAGCTCACCACCGGGACAGATATACAATGAGCAGTTCTTC
TRBV3-1/TRBV3-2,.,TRBD1,14,TRBJ1-1,CASDLDREGTEAFF,TGTGCCAGCGACCTGGACAGGGAAGGGACTGAAGCTTTCTTT
TRBV18,.,.,17,TRBJ1-3,CASSPPRGTYSGNTIYF,TGTGCCAGCTCACCACCGAGAGGGACATACTCTGGAAACACCATATATTTT
TRBV19,.,TRBD1,16,TRBJ1-2,CASSPGTGITNYGYTF,TGTGCCAGTAGTCCCGGGACAGGTATAACTAACTATGGCTACACCTTC
TRBV29-1,.,TRBD1,14,TRBJ1-1,CSVEGQQGSREAFF,TGCAGCGTTGAAGGCCAACAGGGGAGTAGGGAAGCTTTCTTT
TRBV3-1/TRBV3-2,.,TRBD2,15,TRBJ2-5,CASSYRASGAETQYF,TGTGCCAGCAGCTATAGGGCTAGCGGTGCAGAGACCCAGTACTTC
TRBV28,.,.,14,TRBJ1-6,CASSPGVPNSPLHF,TGTGCCAGCAGCCCCGGGGTCCCAAATTCACCCCTCCACTTT
TRBV7-9,.,.,14,TRBJ1-2,CASSPGHTNYGYTF,TGTGCCAGCAGCCCGGGACATACTAACTATGGCTACACCTTC
TRBV2,.,.,16,TRBJ2-6,CASNRDTGLGANVLTF,TGTGCCAGCAACCGAGATACAGGGTTAGGGGCCAACGTCCTGACTTTC
TRBV5-5,.,.,14,TRBJ1-1,CASSSRTEYTEAFF,TGTGCCAGCAGCTCAAGGACAGAGTACACTGAAGCTTTCTTT
TRBV2,.,TRBD1,14,TRBJ1-1,CASSGQGPSTEAFF,TGTGCCAGCTCTGGACAGGGGCCGAGCACTGAAGCTTTCTTT
TRBV19,few,.,13,TRBJ1-2,CASSMSGYQGYTF,TGTGCCAGTAGTATGTCCGGGTACCAGGGCTACACCTTC
TRBV12-3/TRBV12-4,.,.,13,TRBJ2-2,CASSLSRVGELFF,TGTGCCAGCAGTTTATCCAGGGTAGGGGAGCTGTTTTTT
TRBV6-5,.,.,13,TRBJ1-4,CASAIQFNEKLFF,TGTGCCAGCGCCATACAGTTTAATGAAAAACTGTTTTTT
TRBV7-2,.,TRBD1,15,TRBJ1-5,CASSLTGGGNQPQHF,TGTGCCAGCAGCCTTACAGGGGGGGGTAATCAGCCCCAGCATTTT
TRBV15,once,.,14,TRBJ1-6,CATSREGSNSPLHF,TGTGCCACCAGCAGAGAGGGCAGCAATTCACCCCTCCACTTT
TRBV6-1,.,.,16,TRBJ2-1,CASSEAGGSVTNEQFF,TGTGCCAGCAGTGAAGCAGGAGGCAGTGTTACGAATGAGCAGTTCTTC
TRBV4-3,.,TRBD2,14,TRBJ2-1,CASSRVVAGLEQFF,TGCGCCAGCAGCCGGGTGGTAGCGGGATTGGAGCAGTTCTTC
TRBV9,.,.,15,TRBJ1-2,CASSVGWAGDYGYTF,TGTGCCAGCAGCGTAGGGTGGGCAGGGGATTATGGCTACACCTTC
TRBV5-4,.,TRBD1,14,TRBJ2-7,CASSLGQGAYEQYF,TGTGCCAGCAGCTTGGGACAGGGGGCCTACGAGCAGTACTTC
TRBV5-6,.,.,15,TRBJ2-3,CASSGAPSLTDTQYF,TGTGCCAGCAGCGGGGCCCCGTCCCTCACAGATACGCAGTATTTT
TRBV6-5,.,.,13,TRBJ1-1,CASSQQWNTEAFF,TGTGCCAGCAGCCAACAGTGGAACACTGAAGCTTTCTTT
TRBV29-1,.,TRBD1,13,TRBJ1-1,CSVRTGKNTEAFF,TGCAGCGTCCGGACAGGAAAGAACACTGAAGCTTTCTTT
TRBV27,.,.,15,TRBJ2-7,CASSHTWTGSYEQYF,TGTGCCAGCAGCCATACCTGGACGGGGTCCTACGAGCAGTACTTC
TRBV10-3,.,TRBD2,15,TRBJ2-5,CAISTSGGPGETQYF,TGTGCCATCAGTACTAGCGGGGGGCCCGGAGAGACCCAGTACTTC
TRBV6-5,.,TRBD2,15,TRBJ2-1,CASRNSGGGYNEQFF,TGTGCCAGCAGAAACTCAGGCGGGGGCTACAATGAGCAGTTCTTC
TRBV7-9,.,.,17,TRBJ1-3,CASSLDGGFVSGNTIYF,TGTGCCAGCAGCTTAGATGGAGGGTTCGTCTCTGGAAACACCATATATTTT
TRBV27,.,.,12,TRBJ2-1,CASRSGYNEQFF,TGTGCCAGCAGGTCAGGGTACAATGAGCAGTTCTTC
TRBV11-2,.,.,13,TRBJ1-2,CASSLAGGEGYTF,TGTGCCAGCAGCTTAGCGGGGGGGGAAGGCTACACCTTC
TRBV24-1,.,TRBD1,15,TRBJ2-7,CATSDPRTGRPEQYF,TGTGCCACCAGTGACCCCAGGACAGGCCGCCCCGAGCAGTACTTC
TRBV9,few,.,14,TRBJ1-4,CASSEQASNEKLFF,TGTGCCAGCAGCGAACAGGCCAGTAATGAAAAACTGTTTTTT
TRBV19,.,.,12,TRBJ2-7,CASTGQSYEQYF,TGTGCCAGTACAGGACAGTCCTACGAGCAGTACTTC
TRBV3-1/TRBV3-2,few,TRBD2,14,TRBJ2-1,CASSPGRGGNEQFF,TGTGCCAGCAGCCCTGGGAGGGGTGGGAATGAGCAGTTCTTC